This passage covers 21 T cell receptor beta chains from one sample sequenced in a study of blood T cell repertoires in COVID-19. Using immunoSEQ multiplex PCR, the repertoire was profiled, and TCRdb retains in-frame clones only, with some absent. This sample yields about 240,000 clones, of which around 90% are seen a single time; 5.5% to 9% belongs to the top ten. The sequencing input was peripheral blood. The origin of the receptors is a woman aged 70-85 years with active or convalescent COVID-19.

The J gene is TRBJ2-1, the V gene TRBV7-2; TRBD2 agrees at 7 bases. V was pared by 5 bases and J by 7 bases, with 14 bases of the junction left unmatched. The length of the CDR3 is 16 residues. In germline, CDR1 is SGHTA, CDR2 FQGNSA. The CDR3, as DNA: TGTGCCAGCAGCGCACGGGCGGGGCTAGCGGATAATGAGCAGTTCTTC. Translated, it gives CASSARAGLADNEQFF.

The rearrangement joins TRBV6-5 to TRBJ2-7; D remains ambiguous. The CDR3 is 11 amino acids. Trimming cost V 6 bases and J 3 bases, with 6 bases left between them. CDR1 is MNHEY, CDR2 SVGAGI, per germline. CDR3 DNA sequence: TGTGCCAGCAGCCAAAACTACGAGCAGTACTTC. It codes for CASSQNYEQYF.

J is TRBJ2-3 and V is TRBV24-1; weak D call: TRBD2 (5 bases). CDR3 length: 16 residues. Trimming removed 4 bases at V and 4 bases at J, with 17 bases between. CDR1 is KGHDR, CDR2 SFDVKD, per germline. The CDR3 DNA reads TGTGCCACCAGTGAGCCCGGGCGAGGGCTTGCAGATACGCAGTATTTT. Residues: CATSEPGRGLADTQYF.

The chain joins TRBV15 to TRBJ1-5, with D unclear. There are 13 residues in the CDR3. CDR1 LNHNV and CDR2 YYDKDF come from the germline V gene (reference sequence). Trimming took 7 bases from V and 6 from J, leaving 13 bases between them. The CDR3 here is CATNGKLGQPQHF. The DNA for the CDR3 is TGTGCCACCAACGGTAAACTCGGTCAGCCCCAGCATTTT. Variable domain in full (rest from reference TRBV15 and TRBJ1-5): DAMVIQNPRYQVTQFGKPVTLSCSQTLNHNVMYWYQQKSSQAPKLLFHYYDKDFNNEADTPDNFQSRRPNTSFCFLDIRSPGLGDTAMYLCATNGKLGQPQHFGDGTRLSIL.

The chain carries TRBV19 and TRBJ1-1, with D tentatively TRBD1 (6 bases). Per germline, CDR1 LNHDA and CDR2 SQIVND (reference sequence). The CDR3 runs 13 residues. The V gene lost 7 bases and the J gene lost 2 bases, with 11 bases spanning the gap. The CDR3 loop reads CASKGRGNTEAFF. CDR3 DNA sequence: TGTGCCAGTAAAGGCAGGGGAAACACTGAAGCTTTCTTT.

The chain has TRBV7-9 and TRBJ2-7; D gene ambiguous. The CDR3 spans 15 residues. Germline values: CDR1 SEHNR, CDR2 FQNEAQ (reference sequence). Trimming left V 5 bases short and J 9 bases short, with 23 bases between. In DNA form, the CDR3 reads TGTGCCAGCAGCCCCCCCTTGGTTTTTGAGCTCTTGCAGTACTTC. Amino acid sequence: CASSPPLVFELLQYF.

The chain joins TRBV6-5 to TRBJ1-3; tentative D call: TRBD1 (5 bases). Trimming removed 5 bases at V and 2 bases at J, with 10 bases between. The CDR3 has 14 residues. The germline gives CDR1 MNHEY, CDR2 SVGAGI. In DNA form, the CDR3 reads TGTGCCAGCAGTCCGGGACTACCTGGAAACACCATATATTTT. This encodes CASSPGLPGNTIYF.

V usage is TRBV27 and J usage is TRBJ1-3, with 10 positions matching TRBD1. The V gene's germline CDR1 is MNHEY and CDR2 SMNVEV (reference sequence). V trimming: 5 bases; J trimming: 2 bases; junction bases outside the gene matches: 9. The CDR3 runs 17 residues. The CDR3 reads CASSAGTGVLAGNTIYF. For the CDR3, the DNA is TGTGCCAGCAGTGCCGGGACAGGGGTTTTGGCTGGAAACACCATATATTTT.

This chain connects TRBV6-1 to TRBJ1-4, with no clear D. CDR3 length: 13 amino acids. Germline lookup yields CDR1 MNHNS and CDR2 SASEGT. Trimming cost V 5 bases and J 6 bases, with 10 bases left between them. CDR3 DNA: TGTGCCAGCAGTTCGTACACAGATGAAAAACTGTTTTTT. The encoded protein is CASSSYTDEKLFF.

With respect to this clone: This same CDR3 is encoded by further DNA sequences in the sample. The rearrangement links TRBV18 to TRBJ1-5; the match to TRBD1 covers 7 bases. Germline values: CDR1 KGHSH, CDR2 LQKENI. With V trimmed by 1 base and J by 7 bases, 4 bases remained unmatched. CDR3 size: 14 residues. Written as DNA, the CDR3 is TGTGCCAGCTCACCACGACAGGGCGGCCAGCCCCAGCATTTT. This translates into CASSPRQGGQPQHF.

The CDR3 region is CASSYSGSTEAFF. CDR3 DNA sequence: TGTGCCAGCAGTTACTCGGGGAGTACTGAAGCTTTCTTT. The chain recombines TRBV6-6 with TRBJ1-1, with no clear D. This CDR3 has 13 amino acids. V was shortened by 0 bases and J by 5 bases, with 7 bases between the two germline ends. Germline CDR1 MNHNY, CDR2 SVGAGI (reference sequence).

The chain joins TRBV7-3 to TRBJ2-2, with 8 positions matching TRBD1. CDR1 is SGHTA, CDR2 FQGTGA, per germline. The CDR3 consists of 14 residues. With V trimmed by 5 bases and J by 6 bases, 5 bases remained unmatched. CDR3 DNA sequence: TGTGCCAGCAGCACGGGACAGGCGGCCGGGGAGCTGTTTTTT. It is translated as CASSTGQAAGELFF.

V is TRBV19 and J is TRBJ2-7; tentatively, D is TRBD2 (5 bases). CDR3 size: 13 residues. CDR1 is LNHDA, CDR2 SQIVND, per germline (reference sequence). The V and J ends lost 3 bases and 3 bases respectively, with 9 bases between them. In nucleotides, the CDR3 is TGTGCCAGTAGTATTGGACTGTTCTACGAGCAGTACTTC. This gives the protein CASSIGLFYEQYF.

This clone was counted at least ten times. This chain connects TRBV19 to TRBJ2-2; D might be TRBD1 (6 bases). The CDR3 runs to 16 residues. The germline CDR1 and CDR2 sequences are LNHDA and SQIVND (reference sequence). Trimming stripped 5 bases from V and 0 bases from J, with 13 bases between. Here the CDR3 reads CASSFLGAANTGELFF. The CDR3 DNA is TGTGCCAGTAGTTTCTTGGGGGCCGCGAACACCGGGGAGCTGTTTTTT.

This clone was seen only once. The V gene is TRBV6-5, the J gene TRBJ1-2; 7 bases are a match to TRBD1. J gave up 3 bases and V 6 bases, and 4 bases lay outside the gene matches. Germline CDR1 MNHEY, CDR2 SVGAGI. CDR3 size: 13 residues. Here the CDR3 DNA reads TGTGCCAGCAGACGTGACAGGGACTATGGCTACACCTTC. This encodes CASRRDRDYGYTF.

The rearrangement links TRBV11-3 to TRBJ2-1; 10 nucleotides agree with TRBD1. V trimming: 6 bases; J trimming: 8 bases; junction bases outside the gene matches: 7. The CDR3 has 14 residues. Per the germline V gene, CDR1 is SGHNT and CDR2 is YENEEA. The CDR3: CASSSDRGPDEQFF. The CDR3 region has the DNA TGTGCCAGCAGTTCAGACAGGGGGCCCGATGAGCAGTTCTTC.

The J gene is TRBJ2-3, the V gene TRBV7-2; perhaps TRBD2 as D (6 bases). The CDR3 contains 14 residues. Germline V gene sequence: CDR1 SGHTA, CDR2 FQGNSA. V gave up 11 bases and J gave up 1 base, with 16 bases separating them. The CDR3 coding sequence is TGTGCCGTCAGACGGACTACCGGCACAGATACGCAGTATTTT. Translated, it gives CAVRRTTGTDTQYF.

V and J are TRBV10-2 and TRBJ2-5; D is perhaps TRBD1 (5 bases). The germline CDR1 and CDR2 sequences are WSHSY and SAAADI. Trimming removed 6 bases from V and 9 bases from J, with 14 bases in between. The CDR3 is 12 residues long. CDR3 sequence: CASRDNAPAQYF. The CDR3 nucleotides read TGCGCCAGCAGGGACAACGCACCCGCCCAGTACTTC.

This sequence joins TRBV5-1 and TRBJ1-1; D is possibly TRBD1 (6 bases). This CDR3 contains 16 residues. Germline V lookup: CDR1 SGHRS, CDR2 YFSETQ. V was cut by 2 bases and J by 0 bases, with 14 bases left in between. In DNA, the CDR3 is TGCGCCAGCAGCTTTGCCAACAGGGCCATGAACACTGAAGCTTTCTTT. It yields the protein CASSFANRAMNTEAFF.

CDR3 bases: TGTGCCAGTAGGCGACCTACCCTCGGGGGAGATACGCAGTATTTT. Translating gives CASRRPTLGGDTQYF. The J gene is TRBJ2-3, the V gene TRBV19; D perhaps matches TRBD2 (6 bases). The germline V gene has CDR1 LNHDA and CDR2 SQIVND (reference sequence). Trimming removed 6 bases at V and 5 bases at J, with 18 bases between. The CDR3 runs 15 residues.

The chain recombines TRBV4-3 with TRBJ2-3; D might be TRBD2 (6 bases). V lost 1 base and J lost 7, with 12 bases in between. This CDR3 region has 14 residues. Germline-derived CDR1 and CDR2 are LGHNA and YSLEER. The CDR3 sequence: CASSQARGANTQYF. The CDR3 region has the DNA TGCGCCAGCAGCCAAGCGCGCGGGGCAAATACGCAGTATTTT.